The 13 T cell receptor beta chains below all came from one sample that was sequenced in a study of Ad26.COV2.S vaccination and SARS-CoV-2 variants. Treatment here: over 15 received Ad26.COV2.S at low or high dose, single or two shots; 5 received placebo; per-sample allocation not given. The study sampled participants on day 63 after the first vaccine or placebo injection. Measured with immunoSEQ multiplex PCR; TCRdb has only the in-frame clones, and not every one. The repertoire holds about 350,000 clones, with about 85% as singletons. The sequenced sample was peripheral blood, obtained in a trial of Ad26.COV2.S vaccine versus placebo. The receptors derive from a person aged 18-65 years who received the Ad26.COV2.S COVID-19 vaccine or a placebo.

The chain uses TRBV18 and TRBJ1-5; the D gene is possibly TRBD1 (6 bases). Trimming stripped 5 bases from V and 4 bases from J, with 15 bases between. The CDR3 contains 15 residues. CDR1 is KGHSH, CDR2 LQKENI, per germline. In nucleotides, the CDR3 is TGTGCCAGCTCAAAGGACAGCCCTTCTAATCAGCCCCAGCATTTT. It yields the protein CASSKDSPSNQPQHF. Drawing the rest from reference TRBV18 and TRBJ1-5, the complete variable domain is NAGVMQNPRHLVRRRGQEARLRCSPMKGHSHVYWYRQLPEEGLKFMVYLQKENIIDESGMPKERFSAEFPKEGPSILRIQQVVRGDSAAYFCASSKDSPSNQPQHFGDGTRLSIL.

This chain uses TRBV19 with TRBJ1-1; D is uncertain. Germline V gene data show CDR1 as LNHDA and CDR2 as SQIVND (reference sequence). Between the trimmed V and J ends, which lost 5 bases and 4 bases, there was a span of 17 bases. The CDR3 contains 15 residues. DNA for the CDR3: TGTGCCAGTAGTGCGTCTAGGACCGAGAGCACTGAAGCTTTCTTT. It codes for CASSASRTESTEAFF. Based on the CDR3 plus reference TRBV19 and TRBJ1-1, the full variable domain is DGGITQSPKYLFRKEGQNVTLSCEQNLNHDAMYWYRQDPGQGLRLIYYSQIVNDFQKGDIAEGYSVSREKKESFPLTVTSAQKNPTAFYLCASSASRTESTEAFFGQGTRLTVV.

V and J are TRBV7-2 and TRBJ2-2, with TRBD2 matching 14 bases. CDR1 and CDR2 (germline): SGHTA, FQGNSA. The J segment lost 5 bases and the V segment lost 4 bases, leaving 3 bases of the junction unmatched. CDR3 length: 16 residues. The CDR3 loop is CASSSGTSGRTGELFF. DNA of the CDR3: TGTGCCAGCAGCTCCGGGACTAGCGGGAGAACCGGGGAGCTGTTTTTT.

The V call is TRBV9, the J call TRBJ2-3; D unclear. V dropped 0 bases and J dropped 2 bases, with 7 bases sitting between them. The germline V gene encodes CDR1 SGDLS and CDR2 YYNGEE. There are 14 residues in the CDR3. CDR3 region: CASSVDFATDTQYF. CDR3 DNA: TGTGCCAGCAGCGTAGATTTTGCCACAGATACGCAGTATTTT.

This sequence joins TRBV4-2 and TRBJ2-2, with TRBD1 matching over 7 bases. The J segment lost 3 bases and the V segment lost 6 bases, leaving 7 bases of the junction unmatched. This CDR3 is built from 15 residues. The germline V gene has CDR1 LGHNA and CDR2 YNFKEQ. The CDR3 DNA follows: TGTGCCAGCAGACGAGACAGGGCGGACACCGGGGAGCTGTTTTTT. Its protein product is CASRRDRADTGELFF.

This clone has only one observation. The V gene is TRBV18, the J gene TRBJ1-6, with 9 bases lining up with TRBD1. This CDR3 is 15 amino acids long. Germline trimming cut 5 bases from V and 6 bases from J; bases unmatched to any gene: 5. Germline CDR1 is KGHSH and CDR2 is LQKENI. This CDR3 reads CASSSRQGGNSPLHF. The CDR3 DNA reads TGTGCCAGCTCATCTCGACAGGGGGGTAATTCACCCCTCCACTTT.

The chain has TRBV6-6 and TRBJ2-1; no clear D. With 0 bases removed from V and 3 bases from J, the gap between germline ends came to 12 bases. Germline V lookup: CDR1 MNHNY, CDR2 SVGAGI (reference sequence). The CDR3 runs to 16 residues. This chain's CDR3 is CASSYSQRSRYNEQFF. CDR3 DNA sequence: TGTGCCAGCAGTTACTCGCAGAGGTCCCGCTACAATGAGCAGTTCTTC.

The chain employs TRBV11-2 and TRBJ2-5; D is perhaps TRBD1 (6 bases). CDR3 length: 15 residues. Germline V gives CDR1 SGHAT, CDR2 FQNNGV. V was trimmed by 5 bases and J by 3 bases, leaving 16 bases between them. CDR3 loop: CASSRNRQAKETQYF. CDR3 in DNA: TGTGCCAGCAGCCGAAACCGACAGGCTAAAGAGACCCAGTACTTC.

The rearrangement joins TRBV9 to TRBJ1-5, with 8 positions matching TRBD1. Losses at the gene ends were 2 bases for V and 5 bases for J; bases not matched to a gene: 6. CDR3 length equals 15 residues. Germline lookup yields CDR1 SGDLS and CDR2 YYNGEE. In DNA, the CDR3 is TGTGCCAGCAGCGTTGGCCAGGGGGCCTATCAGCCCCAGCATTTT. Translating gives CASSVGQGAYQPQHF.

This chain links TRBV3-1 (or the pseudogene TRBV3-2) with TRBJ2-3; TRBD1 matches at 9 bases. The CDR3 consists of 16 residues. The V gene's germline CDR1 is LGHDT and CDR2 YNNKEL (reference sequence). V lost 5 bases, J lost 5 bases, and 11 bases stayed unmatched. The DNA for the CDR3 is TGTGCCAGCAGCAATACACCGGGACAGGGAAAAGATACGCAGTATTTT. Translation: CASSNTPGQGKDTQYF.

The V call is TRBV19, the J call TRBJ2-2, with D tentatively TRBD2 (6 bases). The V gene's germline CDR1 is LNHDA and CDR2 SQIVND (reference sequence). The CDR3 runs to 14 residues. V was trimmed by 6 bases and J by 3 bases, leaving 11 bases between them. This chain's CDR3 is CASSRDLDTGELFF. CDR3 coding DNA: TGTGCCAGTAGCCGGGACTTAGACACCGGGGAGCTGTTTTTT.

As DNA, the CDR3 is TGTGCCAGCAGCTTAGCCCGCTGGGGGGCCAACGTCCTGACTTTC. Its translation: CASSLARWGANVLTF. The V and J genes are TRBV7-8 and TRBJ2-6; D is ambiguous. The ends were cut back, 0 bases at V and 4 bases at J, with 7 bases in the middle. Germline CDR1 is SGHVS and CDR2 is FQNEAQ. The CDR3 sequence is 15 residues long.

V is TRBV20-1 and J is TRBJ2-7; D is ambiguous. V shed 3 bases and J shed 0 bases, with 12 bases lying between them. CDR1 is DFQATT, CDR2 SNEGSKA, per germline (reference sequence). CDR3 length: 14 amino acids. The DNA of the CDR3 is TGCAGTGCTAGTGACGGACGGAGCTCCTACGAGCAGTACTTC. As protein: CSASDGRSSYEQYF.